Reported below is one TCR beta chain. TCRdb reprocessed the RT-PCR reads via MiXCR and lists one record per CDR3 protein. The repertoire has some 540,000 distinct CDR3 sequences, roughly 25% of them found once; the top ten carry 2.5% to 3%. The data originate from a study of response to subunit inactivated influenza vaccine. CDR1 is KGHSH, CDR2 LQKENI, per germline. J gave up 4 bases and V 5 bases, and 11 bases lay outside the gene matches. The CDR3 is 16 amino acids. These data are also associated with another study on T cells expressing NK-cell markers. That work adds: UMI-tagged 5'RACE template switching yielded the TCR beta cDNA. Repertoire data for TCR beta were derived from sorted T cells (CD3+CD56+NKG2C+, CD3+CD56+NKG2C- and CD3+CD56-NKG2C+). About 1.0-8% of CD8+ T cells in a handful of donors belonged to dominant NKG2C+ clonotypes.

This chain uses TRBV18 with TRBJ1-5, with 7 bases that match TRBD1. This sample comprised CD4+ T cells sorted from PBMCs, obtained about 13 days after vaccination. This sequence originates from a man aged 50 or older who received an inactivated influenza vaccine. Here the CDR3 DNA reads TGTGCCAGCTCATCAAGTACAGGGGCTCCAAATCAGCCCCAGCATTTT. Its translation is CASSSSTGAPNQPQHF.